Following are 22 T cell receptor beta chains from one sample sequenced in a study of cytomegalovirus exposure and HLA in healthy donors (dated by TCRdb to about 2017). The library was generated by the immunoSEQ multiplex PCR assay. For the multiplex PCR, a mixture combining 60 forward primers for TCR Vbeta segments and 13 reverse primers for TCR Jbeta segments was used. TCRdb carries this immuneACCESS record with in-frame sequences only. Its versions omit some clonotypes, under half of them owing to an unresolved V gene in the studies checked, with the rest unexplained. The sample's clone listing holds approximately 190,000 clones. Clones ranked in the top ten supply less than 6.5% of the sample. Source material: PBMCs. The receptors were sampled from a man under 40 in good health and CMV-seronegative.

CDR3 sequence reads: CASRKESYEQYF. CDR3 DNA: TGTGCCAGCAGGAAGGAGTCCTACGAGCAGTACTTC. The chain couples TRBV5-6 to TRBJ2-7, with unresolved D. The germline gives CDR1 SGHDT, CDR2 YYEEEE. The germline V and J ends were trimmed by 5 bases and 1 base, with 7 bases remaining between them. The CDR3 consists of 12 residues.

CDR3 region: CASSQDAGNGYTF. DNA for the CDR3: TGCGCCAGCAGCCAAGATGCCGGGAATGGCTACACCTTC. This chain links TRBV4-3 with TRBJ1-2, with unresolved D. The germline gives CDR1 LGHNA, CDR2 YSLEER. The CDR3 totals 13 residues. The germline V and J ends were trimmed by 0 bases and 6 bases, with 8 bases remaining between them.

To note about this clone: This sample also contains other DNA sequences that code for the same CDR3. This chain uses TRBV7-6 with TRBJ2-7; 10 bases agree with TRBD1. The V gene's germline CDR1 is SGHVS and CDR2 FNYEAQ. The CDR3 runs 14 residues. V lost 1 base and J lost 3; bases outside the gene matches: 0. Here the CDR3 DNA reads TGTGCCAGCAGCTTAGGGGACAGGGGCTACGAGCAGTACTTC. Its translation is CASSLGDRGYEQYF.

The V and J genes are TRBV7-2 and TRBJ1-5; weak D call: TRBD1 (5 bases). CDR1 SGHTA and CDR2 FQGNSA come from the germline V gene. Trimming left V 3 bases short and J 7 bases short, with 16 bases between. This CDR3 spans 15 amino acids. The CDR3 DNA sequence: TGTGCCAGCAGCTTCAGCTGGGGGGTCGGGCAGCCCCAGCATTTT. Amino acid sequence: CASSFSWGVGQPQHF. Drawing the rest from reference TRBV7-2 and TRBJ1-5, the complete variable domain is GAGVSQSPSNKVTEKGKDVELRCDPISGHTALYWYRQSLGQGLEFLIYFQGNSAPDKSGLPSDRFSAERTGGSVSTLTIQRTQQEDSAVYLCASSFSWGVGQPQHFGDGTRLSIL.

The chain uses TRBV9 and TRBJ1-2, with D perhaps TRBD1 (6 bases). V was clipped by 3 bases and J by 3 bases, with 12 bases between them. This CDR3 has 14 residues. Germline assignment: CDR1 SGDLS and CDR2 YYNGEE. CDR3 in DNA: TGTGCCAGCAGCGCCGATACAGGGTACTATGGCTACACCTTC. Translating it yields CASSADTGYYGYTF.

The rearrangement uses TRBV6-5 and TRBJ1-5, with 11 bases fitting TRBD1. J was trimmed by 6 bases and V by 6 bases; bases with no gene match: 1. This CDR3 spans 13 amino acids. Germline CDR1 is MNHEY and CDR2 is SVGAGI. The CDR3 loop reads CASSGTGGQPQHF. The CDR3 DNA reads TGTGCCAGCAGCGGGACAGGGGGTCAGCCCCAGCATTTT.

This rearrangement joins TRBV15 to TRBJ2-7; the match to TRBD2 covers 7 bases. Germline V CDR1 and CDR2: LNHNV, YYDKDF (reference sequence). CDR3 size: 17 residues. Trimming removed 0 bases from V and 7 bases from J; junction bases left unmatched: 15. In nucleotides, the CDR3 is TGTGCCACCAGCAGAGATGGAGCGGGATCTGGTGCCTTGGAGCAGTACTTC. The encoded protein is CATSRDGAGSGALEQYF.

The chain carries TRBV7-8 and TRBJ2-5; no firm D call. Per the germline V gene, CDR1 is SGHVS and CDR2 is FQNEAQ. V was trimmed by 2 bases and J by 0 bases, leaving 13 bases between them. The CDR3 is made up of 16 amino acids. The CDR3, as DNA: TGTGCCAGCAGCTTAATGAGGAACGGGTACCAAGAGACCCAGTACTTC. Its protein product is CASSLMRNGYQETQYF.

This chain connects TRBV18 to TRBJ1-1, with D maybe TRBD1 (6 bases). CDR1 is KGHSH and CDR2 is LQKENI in the germline V gene. This CDR3 comprises 14 residues. V dropped 5 bases and J dropped 4 bases, with 14 bases sitting between them. This CDR3 reads CASSEQGEGTEAFF. The CDR3 nucleotides are TGTGCCAGCTCAGAACAGGGCGAGGGCACTGAAGCTTTCTTT. Full variable domain (rest looked up from reference TRBV18 and TRBJ1-1): NAGVMQNPRHLVRRRGQEARLRCSPMKGHSHVYWYRQLPEEGLKFMVYLQKENIIDESGMPKERFSAEFPKEGPSILRIQQVVRGDSAAYFCASSEQGEGTEAFFGQGTRLTVV.

This chain connects TRBV7-9 to TRBJ2-6; D is undetermined. The CDR3 loop spans 12 amino acids. CDR1 and CDR2 from the germline V gene are SEHNR and FQNEAQ (reference sequence). Deletions cut 11 bases from V and 3 bases from J, with 8 bases between. The CDR3 spells CAGDGGANVLTF. DNA of the CDR3: TGTGCCGGAGACGGTGGGGCCAACGTCCTGACTTTC.

The rearrangement joins TRBV6-1 to TRBJ2-1; perhaps TRBD2 as D (6 bases). Trimming took 3 bases from V and 6 from J, leaving 21 bases between them. The CDR3 covers 17 residues. The germline gives CDR1 MNHNS, CDR2 SASEGT. CDR3 nucleotide sequence: TGTGCCAGCAGTGACTTAGTAGGGGCGGGAAGTTCCAATGAGCAGTTCTTC. Translating it yields CASSDLVGAGSSNEQFF.

The chain has TRBV7-9 and TRBJ1-1; D call uncertain. Germline loops: CDR1 SEHNR, CDR2 FQNEAQ (reference sequence). Trimming left V 1 base short and J 2 bases short, with 5 bases between. The CDR3 sequence is 13 residues long. In DNA, the CDR3 is TGTGCCAGCAGCTTAGACACCAACACTGAAGCTTTCTTT. Translated, it gives CASSLDTNTEAFF.

The genes are TRBV19 and TRBJ1-1; D perhaps matches TRBD1 (6 bases). The CDR3 is 14 residues long. Trimming shortened V by 7 bases and J by 2 bases, and 14 bases separated the two germline ends. Germline V gene sequence: CDR1 LNHDA, CDR2 SQIVND (reference sequence). CDR3 in amino acids: CASIISGTNTEAFF. As DNA, the CDR3 is TGTGCCAGTATTATTTCGGGGACAAACACTGAAGCTTTCTTT.

V gene TRBV5-1 combines with J gene TRBJ2-2; no clear D gene. Germline-derived CDR1 and CDR2 are SGHRS and YFSETQ. Trimming removed 4 bases at V and 1 base at J, with 11 bases between. The CDR3 extends over 15 amino acids. In nucleotides, the CDR3 is TGCGCCAGCAGCGCCCACCAGGAGAACACCGGGGAGCTGTTTTTT. It encodes CASSAHQENTGELFF.

The chain recombines TRBV7-2 with TRBJ2-5; 8 bases map to TRBD2. This CDR3 is built from 16 residues. CDR1 is SGHTA and CDR2 is FQGNSA in the germline V gene. With 1 base clipped from V and 2 bases from J, the junction kept 6 bases outside the gene matches. The chain's CDR3 is CASSLGAGEGQETQYF. The CDR3, as DNA: TGTGCCAGCAGCTTAGGAGCGGGAGAGGGGCAAGAGACCCAGTACTTC.

This chain links TRBV28 with TRBJ1-1, with 7 bases aligning to TRBD1. The V gene end was trimmed by 4 bases and the J gene end by 5 bases; junction bases not matched to a gene: 13. The germline V gene encodes CDR1 MDHEN and CDR2 SYDVKM. There are 16 residues in the CDR3. The CDR3 region is CASSSPSTGVMTEAFF. In DNA form, the CDR3 reads TGTGCCAGCAGTTCCCCTTCCACAGGGGTGATGACTGAAGCTTTCTTT.

The rearrangement links TRBV9 to TRBJ2-1; TRBD2 matches at 7 bases. CDR3 length: 15 residues. Germline V CDR1 and CDR2: SGDLS, YYNGEE. The trim removed 4 bases at V and 1 base at J, leaving 5 bases unmatched. Written as DNA, the CDR3 is TGTGCCAGCAGCTGGGGACTAAATTCCTACAATGAGCAGTTCTTC. Protein sequence: CASSWGLNSYNEQFF.

The rearrangement links TRBV2 to TRBJ2-1; D call uncertain. This CDR3 is 13 amino acids long. The germline V and J ends were trimmed by 6 bases and 6 bases, with 12 bases remaining between them. Per the germline V gene, CDR1 is SNHLY and CDR2 is FYNNEI. Here the CDR3 reads CASRLLPGNEQFF. The CDR3 DNA follows: TGTGCCAGCAGGCTTCTCCCAGGCAATGAGCAGTTCTTC.

CDR3 sequence reads: CASSSGQAPYEQYF. CDR3 sequence (DNA): TGTGCCAGCAGTTCTGGACAGGCCCCATACGAGCAGTACTTC. The chain uses TRBV27 and TRBJ2-7, with TRBD1 identical over 7 bases. The V gene's germline CDR1 is MNHEY and CDR2 SMNVEV (reference sequence). The CDR3 is 14 residues long. Losses at the gene ends were 4 bases for V and 4 bases for J; bases not matched to a gene: 7.

This sequence joins TRBV19 and TRBJ2-5; TRBD2 matches at 9 bases. The V gene's germline CDR1 is LNHDA and CDR2 SQIVND (reference sequence). V shed 3 bases, J shed 5 bases, and the junction held 4 bases outside the gene matches. The CDR3 consists of 14 residues. CDR3 protein: CASSMGTSPETQYF. Here the CDR3 DNA reads TGTGCCAGTAGTATGGGGACTAGCCCGGAGACCCAGTACTTC.

The DNA for the CDR3 is TGTGCCTGGAGTGAACAGGGGGCGGTAGATACGCAGTATTTT. This codes for CAWSEQGAVDTQYF. The rearrangement links TRBV30 to TRBJ2-3; 9 bases are shared with TRBD1. The CDR3 length is 14 residues. Germline loops: CDR1 GTSNPN, CDR2 SVGIG (reference sequence). Losses at the gene ends were 1 base for V and 5 bases for J; bases not matched to a gene: 4.

The chain carries TRBV10-1 and TRBJ1-6; D ambiguous. The CDR3 has 15 residues. Deletions cut 3 bases from V and 5 bases from J, with 11 bases between. CDR1 is WNHNN and CDR2 is SYGVQD in the germline V gene (reference sequence). The CDR3 DNA follows: TGCGCCAGCAGTGACGGAGGTTTGAATAATTCACCCCTCCACTTT. Translating gives CASSDGGLNNSPLHF.